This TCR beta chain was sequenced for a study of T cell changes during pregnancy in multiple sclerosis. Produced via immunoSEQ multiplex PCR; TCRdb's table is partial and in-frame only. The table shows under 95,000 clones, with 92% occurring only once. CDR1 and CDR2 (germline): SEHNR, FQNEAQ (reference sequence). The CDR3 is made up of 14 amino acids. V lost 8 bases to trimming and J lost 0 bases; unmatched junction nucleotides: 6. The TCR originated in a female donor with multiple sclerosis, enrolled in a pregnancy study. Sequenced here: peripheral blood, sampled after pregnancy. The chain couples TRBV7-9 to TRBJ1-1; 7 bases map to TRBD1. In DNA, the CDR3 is TGTGCCAGCCACTATACAGGGGTGAACACTGAAGCTTTCTTT. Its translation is CASHYTGVNTEAFF.